This T cell receptor beta chain comes out of a study of blood T cell repertoires in COVID-19. Across the study: In each case, the material was cDNA or gDNA derived from T cells, B-cell-depleted T cells, or PBMCs.

In the authors' workflow: Estimated nucleated cell counts came from reference gene primer amplification. The assay was immunoSEQ multiplex PCR, and TCRdb's table has in-frame clones only and misses some. V and J calls and clone size are given by that table; D and trimming were obtained from the DNA. The sample lists over 200,000 clones, roughly 86% occurring once. The CDR3 has 12 amino acids. In germline, CDR1 is SGHNT, CDR2 YENEEA. V lost 5 bases, J lost 1 base, and 5 bases lay in between. The clonotype comes from a woman under 40 who had recovered from COVID-19. The chain carries TRBV11-3 and TRBJ1-1; no clear D. Sequencing was done on a sample of peripheral blood. The CDR3 bases are TGTGCCAGCAGCCGCGGGAACACTGAAGCTTTCTTT. This sequence encodes CASSRGNTEAFF.